This record covers a single T cell receptor beta chain. No antigen is known for it. Germline and junction disagree at one end, which may indicate a read error. The entry originates in a study of tumor and adjacent non-tumor tissue in lung cancer. As for the study in general: The cohort had 12 adenocarcinoma, a couple of squamous cell and 1 small cell patients.

The template was RNA from unsorted bulk tissue. The normal lung tissue was taken more than 3 cm from the tumor edge. The library came from three nested PCR rounds adapted from ARM-PCR protocols. Via MiXCR, TCRdb re-called the multiplex PCR reads, giving one row per CDR3 protein. The sample records 90,000 to 100,000 distinct CDR3 sequences, 75% to 90% being singletons. Study-level findings and limits: Tumor repertoires had a smaller top 100 clone share than normal lung.

The CDR3 totals 15 residues. CDR1 is SGHAT and CDR2 is FQNNGV in the germline V gene. The V and J genes are TRBV11-2 and TRBJ2-3; D is perhaps TRBD2 (6 bases). Sequences were obtained from distant non-tumor lung tissue. This sequence originates from a man in his 60s with small cell lung cancer. In DNA, the CDR3 is TGTGCCAGCAACCCGCTGGACGGGAGCACAGATATGCAGTATTTT. Translation gives CASNPLDGSTDMQYF.